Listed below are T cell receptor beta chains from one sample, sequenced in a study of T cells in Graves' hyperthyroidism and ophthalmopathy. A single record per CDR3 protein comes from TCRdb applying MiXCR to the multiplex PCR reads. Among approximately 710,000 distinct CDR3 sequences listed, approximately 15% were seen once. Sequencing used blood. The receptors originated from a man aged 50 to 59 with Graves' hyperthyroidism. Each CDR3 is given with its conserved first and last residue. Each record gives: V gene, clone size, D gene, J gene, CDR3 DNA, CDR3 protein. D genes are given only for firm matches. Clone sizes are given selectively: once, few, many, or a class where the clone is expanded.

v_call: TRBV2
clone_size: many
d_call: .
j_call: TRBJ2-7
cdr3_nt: TGTGCCAGCCTGGGGAGCTCCTACGAGCAGTACTTC
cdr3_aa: CASLGSSYEQYF

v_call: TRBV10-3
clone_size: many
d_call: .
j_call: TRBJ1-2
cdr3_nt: TGTGCCATCAGTGAGACCGATACAGGGTTCCGCGATGGCTACACCTTC
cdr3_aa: CAISETDTGFRDGYTF

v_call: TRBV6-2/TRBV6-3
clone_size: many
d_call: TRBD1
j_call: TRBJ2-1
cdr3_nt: TGTGCCAGCAGTTCCTCGAGACAGGGGGTATATGAGCAGTTCTTC
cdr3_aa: CASSSSRQGVYEQFF

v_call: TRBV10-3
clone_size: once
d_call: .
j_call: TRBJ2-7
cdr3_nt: TGTGCCATCAGTGAGGTGACGGGGGCCCACTACGAGCAGTACTTC
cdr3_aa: CAISEVTGAHYEQYF

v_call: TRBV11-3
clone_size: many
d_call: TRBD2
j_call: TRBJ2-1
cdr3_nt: TGTGCCAGCAGCTCCGGGACTAGCGGCCTCTACAATGAGCAGTTCTTC
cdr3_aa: CASSSGTSGLYNEQFF

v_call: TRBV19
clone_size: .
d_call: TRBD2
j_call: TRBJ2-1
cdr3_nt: TGTGCCAGTAGACGGACTAGCGGGAGGGTCTCTATCTACAATGAGCAGTTCTTC
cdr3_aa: CASRRTSGRVSIYNEQFF

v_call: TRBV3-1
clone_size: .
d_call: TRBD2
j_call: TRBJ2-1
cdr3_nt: TGTGCCAGCAGCCCAGGACTAGCGGGAGGGCCGAATGGTGAGCAGTTCTTC
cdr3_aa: CASSPGLAGGPNGEQFF

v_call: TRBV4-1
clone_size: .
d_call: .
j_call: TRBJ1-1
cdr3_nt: TGCGCCAGCAGCCAAGTCGGGGTTGCGAACACTGAAGCTTTCTTT
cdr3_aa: CASSQVGVANTEAFF

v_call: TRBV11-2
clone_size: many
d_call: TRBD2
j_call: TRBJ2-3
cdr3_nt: TGTGCCAGCAGCTTAGAGGGAGCGGGAGTCACAGATACGCAGTATTTT
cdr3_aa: CASSLEGAGVTDTQYF

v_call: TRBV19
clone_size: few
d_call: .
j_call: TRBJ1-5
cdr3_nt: TGTGCCAGTAGTATAGCAGGCAATCAGCCCCAGCATTTT
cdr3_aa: CASSIAGNQPQHF

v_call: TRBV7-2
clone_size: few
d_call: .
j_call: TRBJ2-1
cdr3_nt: TGTGCCAGCAGCTTAGCAGGGGGAGGGGACTCCTACAATGAGCAGTTCTTC
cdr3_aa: CASSLAGGGDSYNEQFF

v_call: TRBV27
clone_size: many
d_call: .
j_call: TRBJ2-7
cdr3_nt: TGTGCCAGCAAATTTGGGACGGCGTCCCACGAGCAGTACTTC
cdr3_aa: CASKFGTASHEQYF

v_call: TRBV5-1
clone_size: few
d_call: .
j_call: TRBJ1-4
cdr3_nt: TGCGCCAGCAGCCCCCTTTCCCACGGGGAAGAAAAACTGTTTTTT
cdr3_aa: CASSPLSHGEEKLFF

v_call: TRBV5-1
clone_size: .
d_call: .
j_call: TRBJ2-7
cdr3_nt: TGCGCCAGCAGGAGCCTTGGTTTTAGTCACGAGCAGTACTTC
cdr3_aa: CASRSLGFSHEQYF

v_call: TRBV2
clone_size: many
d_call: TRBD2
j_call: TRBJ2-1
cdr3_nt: TGTGCCAGCAAAAAAAGCGGGAGCTCCTACAATGAGCAGTTCTTC
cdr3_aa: CASKKSGSSYNEQFF

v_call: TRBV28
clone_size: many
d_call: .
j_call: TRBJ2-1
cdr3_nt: TGTGCCAGCACCGATACCGGGACGCAAAACAATGAGCAGTTCTTC
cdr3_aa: CASTDTGTQNNEQFF

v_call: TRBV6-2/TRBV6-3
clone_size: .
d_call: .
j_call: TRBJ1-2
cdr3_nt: TGTGCCAGCAGTTACCGTCCAGGGAACTATGGCTACACCTTC
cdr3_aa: CASSYRPGNYGYTF

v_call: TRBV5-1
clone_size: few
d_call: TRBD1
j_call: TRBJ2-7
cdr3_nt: TGCGCCAGCAGCTGGACAGGGGCCGAGGTCGAGCAGTACTTC
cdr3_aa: CASSWTGAEVEQYF

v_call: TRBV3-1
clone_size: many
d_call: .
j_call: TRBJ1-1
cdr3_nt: TGTGCCAGCAGCCAGCTTGGTGGTAGCACTGAAGCTTTCTTT
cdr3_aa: CASSQLGGSTEAFF

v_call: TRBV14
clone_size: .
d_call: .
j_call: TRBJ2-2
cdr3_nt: TGTGCCAGCAGCCATGCTCCCTTCACCGGGGAGCTGTTTTTT
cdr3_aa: CASSHAPFTGELFF

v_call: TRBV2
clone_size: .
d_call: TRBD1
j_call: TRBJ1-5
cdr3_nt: TGTGCCAGCAGTGGATTTGGGGACAGCGGCCCGCCCCAGCATTTT
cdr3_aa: CASSGFGDSGPPQHF

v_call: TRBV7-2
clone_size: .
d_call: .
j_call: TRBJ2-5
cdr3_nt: TGTGCCAGCGCCAGGGGGGGAGGAGAGACCCAGTACTTC
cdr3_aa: CASARGGGETQYF

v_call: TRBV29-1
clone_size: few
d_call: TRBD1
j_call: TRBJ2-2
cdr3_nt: TGCAGCGCGCGACAGGGGACCGCGAACACCGGGGAGCTGTTTTTT
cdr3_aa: CSARQGTANTGELFF

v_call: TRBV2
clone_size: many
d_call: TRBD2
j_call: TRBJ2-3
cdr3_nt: TGTGCCGCTACCGGACTAGCGAGAACAGATACGCAGTATTTT
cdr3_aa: CAATGLARTDTQYF

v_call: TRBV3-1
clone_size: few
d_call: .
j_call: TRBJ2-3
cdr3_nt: TGTGCCAGCAGCCAAGATAAAGGTTTTATAGGAGATACGCAGTATTTT
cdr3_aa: CASSQDKGFIGDTQYF

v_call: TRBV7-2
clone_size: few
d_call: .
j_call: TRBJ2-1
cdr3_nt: TGTGCCAGCAGCGGAACTGCAGGCTCCTACAATGAGCAGTTCTTC
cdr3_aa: CASSGTAGSYNEQFF

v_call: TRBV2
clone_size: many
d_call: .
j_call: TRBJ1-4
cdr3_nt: TGTGCCAGCAGTGTAACCAGGGGTAATGAAAAACTGTTTTTT
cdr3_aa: CASSVTRGNEKLFF

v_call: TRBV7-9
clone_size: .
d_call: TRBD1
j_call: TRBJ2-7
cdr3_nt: TGTGCCAGCAGCCGGGGGGACAGGGCCCGTAGGAGCTCCTACGAGCAGTACTTC
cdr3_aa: CASSRGDRARRSSYEQYF

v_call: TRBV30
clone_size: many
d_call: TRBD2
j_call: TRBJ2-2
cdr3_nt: TGTGCCTGGAGGGAGAGTCCGGGACTAGCGGCCGGGGAGCTGTTTTTT
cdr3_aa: CAWRESPGLAAGELFF

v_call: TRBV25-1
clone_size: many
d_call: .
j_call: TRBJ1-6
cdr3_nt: TGTGCCAGCGGGGGGGGAACGAGCAATTCACCCCTCCACTTT
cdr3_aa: CASGGGTSNSPLHF

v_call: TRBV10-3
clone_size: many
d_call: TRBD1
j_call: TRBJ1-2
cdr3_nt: TGTGCCATCAGTGAGTCGAACAGGGGCCGCTTGAACTATGGCTACACCTTC
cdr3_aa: CAISESNRGRLNYGYTF

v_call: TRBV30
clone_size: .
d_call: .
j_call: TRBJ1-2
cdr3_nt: TGTGCCTGGAGTGTACACGGGAATGGCTACACCTTC
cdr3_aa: CAWSVHGNGYTF

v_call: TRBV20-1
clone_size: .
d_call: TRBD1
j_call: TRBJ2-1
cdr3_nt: TGCAGTGCTCCCGGCCAGGGGGCGGACAATGAGCAGTTCTTC
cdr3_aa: CSAPGQGADNEQFF